Below are 24 T cell receptor beta chains sequenced from a single sample in a study of cytotoxic CD8 clonotypes in ibrutinib-treated CLL. This table comes from immunoSEQ multiplex PCR, and its TCRdb copy is limited to in-frame clones, with some not included. Here the sample spans over 120,000 clones, 79% being singletons. Sample: PBMCs, taken after 12 months of ibrutinib treatment. These receptor sequences come from a human donor with chronic lymphocytic leukemia.

This chain uses TRBV29-1 with TRBJ2-7; D not resolved. V lost 2 bases, J lost 2 bases, and 13 bases lay in between. This CDR3 is 14 amino acids long. Germline CDR1 reads SQVTM; CDR2 reads ANQGSEA. The CDR3 coding sequence is TGCAGCGTTGAATTACCCCTCGCCCCCTACGAGCAGTACTTC. It specifies CSVELPLAPYEQYF.

The chain recombines TRBV11-2 with TRBJ1-5; no reliable D call. The germline V gene encodes CDR1 SGHAT and CDR2 FQNNGV. The CDR3 consists of 15 residues. V shed 0 bases and J shed 4 bases, with 10 bases lying between them. The CDR3 region has the DNA TGTGCCAGCAGCTTAGATCAGACCGTAAATCAGCCCCAGCATTTT. Its protein product is CASSLDQTVNQPQHF.

The chain is built from TRBV7-8 and TRBJ1-1, with TRBD1 as a possible D gene (5 bases). V was pared by 7 bases and J by 5 bases, with 20 bases between. The CDR3 length is 15 residues. Germline CDR1 SGHVS, CDR2 FQNEAQ. Written as DNA, the CDR3 is TGTGCCAGCACCCAAACCCGAAGGGGTAGGACTGAAGCTTTCTTT. Residues: CASTQTRRGRTEAFF.

The V call is TRBV7-3, the J call TRBJ2-3; D may be TRBD2 (6 bases). V dropped 4 bases and J dropped 2 bases, with 22 bases sitting between them. This CDR3 region has 18 residues. Germline CDR1 reads SGHTA; CDR2 reads FQGTGA. The CDR3 DNA reads TGTGCCAGCAGCTCCCCCCCCGAGACACCGGGAGTCACAGATACGCAGTATTTT. Protein sequence: CASSSPPETPGVTDTQYF. The whole variable domain, remainder taken from reference TRBV7-3 and TRBJ2-3, is GAGVSQTPSNKVTEKGKYVELRCDPISGHTALYWYRQSLGQGPEFLIYFQGTGAADDSGLPNDRFFAVRPEGSVSTLKIQRTERGDSAVYLCASSSPPETPGVTDTQYFGPGTRLTVL.

This chain joins TRBV6-5 and TRBJ2-5; 10 bases fit TRBD1. Germline V gene lookup returns CDR1 MNHEY and CDR2 SVGAGI. This CDR3 spans 16 amino acids. V lost 1 base and J lost 4; bases outside the gene matches: 6. CDR3 protein: CASSYYPGQGRETQYF. The CDR3 DNA follows: TGTGCCAGCAGTTACTACCCGGGACAGGGGAGAGAGACCCAGTACTTC.

The chain joins TRBV9 to TRBJ2-1, with D possibly matching TRBD1 (5 bases). Germline values: CDR1 SGDLS, CDR2 YYNGEE. V was cut by 4 bases and J by 0 bases, with 14 bases left in between. This CDR3 comprises 16 residues. CDR3 nucleotide sequence: TGTGCCAGCAGCACGACTCTCGGACACTCCTACAATGAGCAGTTCTTC. Residues: CASSTTLGHSYNEQFF.

The chain combines TRBV18 with TRBJ2-1, with 12 bases aligning to TRBD2. Germline CDR1 and CDR2: KGHSH and LQKENI. This CDR3 comprises 18 residues. V lost 4 bases and J lost 3; bases outside the gene matches: 10. The CDR3 sequence is CASSQVPGLAGNYNEQFF. The CDR3 DNA sequence: TGTGCCAGCTCACAAGTCCCGGGACTAGCGGGTAACTACAATGAGCAGTTCTTC. Supplemented by reference TRBV18 and TRBJ2-1, the full variable domain reads NAGVMQNPRHLVRRRGQEARLRCSPMKGHSHVYWYRQLPEEGLKFMVYLQKENIIDESGMPKERFSAEFPKEGPSILRIQQVVRGDSAAYFCASSQVPGLAGNYNEQFFGPGTRLTVL.

The chain has TRBV11-2 and TRBJ2-7, with TRBD2 matching over 7 bases. The CDR3 runs to 13 residues. The V segment lost 5 bases and the J segment 4 bases; nucleotides outside the gene matches: 5. Germline values: CDR1 SGHAT, CDR2 FQNNGV. This CDR3 reads CASSHPGGYEQYF. CDR3 bases: TGTGCCAGCAGCCATCCGGGGGGATACGAGCAGTACTTC.

This chain connects TRBV14 to TRBJ2-1; maybe TRBD2 (6 bases). From germline, CDR1 is SGHDN and CDR2 FVKESK. The CDR3 covers 17 residues. The V gene lost 3 bases and the J gene lost 2 bases, with 17 bases spanning the gap. The CDR3: CASSQRKSGATYNEQFF. Here the CDR3 DNA reads TGTGCCAGCAGCCAGCGAAAATCGGGAGCGACCTACAATGAGCAGTTCTTC.

The J gene is TRBJ1-1, the V gene TRBV27; unclear D gene. CDR1 is MNHEY, CDR2 SMNVEV, per germline (reference sequence). There are 15 residues in the CDR3. V was cut by 1 base and J by 3 bases, with 12 bases left in between. For the CDR3, the DNA is TGTGCCAGCAGTTTATTCCCTTCCCAGGACACTGAAGCTTTCTTT. This encodes CASSLFPSQDTEAFF.

The V gene is TRBV7-6, the J gene TRBJ1-3, with TRBD1 as a possible D gene (5 bases). The germline gives CDR1 SGHVS, CDR2 FNYEAQ. The CDR3 is made up of 13 amino acids. The V end was cut by 2 bases, the J end by 4 bases, with 6 bases between. The CDR3 protein is CASSLQGGNTIYF. CDR3 coding DNA: TGTGCCAGCAGCTTACAGGGCGGAAACACCATATATTTT.

The genes are TRBV5-4 and TRBJ2-7; TRBD2 matches at 14 bases. The CDR3 runs to 16 residues. CDR1 and CDR2 (germline): SGHNT, YYREEE (reference sequence). The V gene end was trimmed by 3 bases and the J gene end by 6 bases; junction bases not matched to a gene: 8. CDR3 sequence reads: CASSSLGLAGVSEQYF. CDR3 DNA sequence: TGTGCCAGCAGCTCCCTGGGACTAGCGGGAGTAAGCGAGCAGTACTTC.

V and J are TRBV19 and TRBJ2-7; 8 bases fit TRBD1. The V gene end was trimmed by 5 bases and the J gene end by 5 bases; junction bases not matched to a gene: 8. Germline assignment: CDR1 LNHDA and CDR2 SQIVND (reference sequence). This CDR3 has 14 amino acids. Here the CDR3 reads CASSWAGGSHEQYF. The CDR3 bases are TGTGCCAGTAGTTGGGCAGGGGGCTCTCACGAGCAGTACTTC.

The J gene is TRBJ1-4, the V gene TRBV2; unclear D gene. Germline CDR1 SNHLY, CDR2 FYNNEI. This CDR3 has 13 residues. V lost 8 bases, J lost 5 bases, and 12 bases lay in between. Written as DNA, the CDR3 is TGTGCCAGCGGCAGGCAGGCCAATGAAAAACTGTTTTTT. Its translation is CASGRQANEKLFF.

CDR3 bases: TGTGCCAGCAGTAGTAGGGATACGCAGTATTTT. It encodes CASSSRDTQYF. The chain links TRBV25-1 to TRBJ2-3; D unresolved. Germline V gene sequence: CDR1 MGHDK, CDR2 SYGVNS. The CDR3 contains 11 residues. Between the trimmed V and J ends, which lost 5 bases and 6 bases, there was a span of 6 bases.

The V call is TRBV5-6, the J call TRBJ2-7; 7 bases align to TRBD2. V was clipped by 4 bases and J by 3 bases; unmatched bases: 7. CDR1 and CDR2 from the germline V gene are SGHDT and YYEEEE. This CDR3 is 14 amino acids long. CDR3 in amino acids: CASSPPTSSYEQYF. The DNA for the CDR3 is TGTGCCAGCAGCCCACCGACTAGCAGCTACGAGCAGTACTTC.

The DNA for the CDR3 is TGTGCCAGCAGAACGGGACAGGGGACATTCTACGAGCAGTACTTC. Translation: CASRTGQGTFYEQYF. This chain joins TRBV2 and TRBJ2-7; 10 nucleotides agree with TRBD1. The germline CDR1 and CDR2 sequences are SNHLY and FYNNEI. V was pared by 6 bases and J by 3 bases, with 8 bases of the junction left unmatched. The CDR3 is 15 residues long.

V usage is TRBV10-3 and J usage is TRBJ1-5; the D gene is possibly TRBD1 (5 bases). The germline V gene encodes CDR1 ENHRY and CDR2 SYGVKD. The V end lost 1 base, the J end lost 9 bases, and 10 bases lay between the germline ends. The CDR3 is 13 amino acids. The CDR3 here is CAISEWLGGPQHF. The CDR3 DNA sequence: TGTGCCATCAGTGAGTGGTTGGGGGGGCCCCAGCATTTT.

The chain joins TRBV6-6 to TRBJ1-1; D gene unclear. The V end was cut by 5 bases, the J end by 1 base, with 11 bases between. CDR3 length: 14 residues. Germline CDR1 reads MNHNY; CDR2 reads SVGAGI (reference sequence). CDR3 sequence (DNA): TGTGCCAGCAGTCCGGTGGCACCGAACACTGAAGCTTTCTTT. Translated: CASSPVAPNTEAFF.

The chain links TRBV19 to TRBJ1-5, with D hard to call. The V end lost 0 bases, the J end lost 4 bases, and 10 bases lay between the germline ends. Germline assignment: CDR1 LNHDA and CDR2 SQIVND (reference sequence). The CDR3 contains 15 residues. Here the CDR3 reads CASSIDSTGNQPQHF. CDR3 nucleotides: TGTGCCAGTAGTATAGATTCGACTGGGAATCAGCCCCAGCATTTT.

V and J are TRBV7-9 and TRBJ2-5; possible D gene TRBD2, 5 bases. The germline V and J ends were trimmed by 5 bases and 0 bases, with 13 bases remaining between them. Germline V gives CDR1 SEHNR, CDR2 FQNEAQ (reference sequence). The CDR3 runs 15 residues. CDR3 in amino acids: CASSPSRADQETQYF. The CDR3 DNA is TGTGCCAGCAGCCCATCGAGGGCAGACCAAGAGACCCAGTACTTC.

The CDR3 region has the DNA TGTGCCAGCTCACCCCCGCCCGACAGGGACAATGAGCAGTTCTTC. Protein sequence: CASSPPPDRDNEQFF. The rearrangement joins TRBV18 to TRBJ2-1, with TRBD1 matching over 7 bases. Germline lookup yields CDR1 KGHSH and CDR2 LQKENI. V shed 3 bases, J shed 5 bases, and the junction held 7 bases outside the gene matches. There are 15 residues in the CDR3. Combining the CDR3 with reference TRBV18 and TRBJ2-1 gives the whole variable domain NAGVMQNPRHLVRRRGQEARLRCSPMKGHSHVYWYRQLPEEGLKFMVYLQKENIIDESGMPKERFSAEFPKEGPSILRIQQVVRGDSAAYFCASSPPPDRDNEQFFGPGTRLTVL.

The V gene is TRBV5-1, the J gene TRBJ2-7, with 10 positions matching TRBD1. CDR3 length equals 15 residues. The germline gives CDR1 SGHRS, CDR2 YFSETQ. V gave up 3 bases and J gave up 2 bases; unmatched junction bases: 5. CDR3 sequence (DNA): TGCGCCAGCAGCTGGGGACAGGGGTCCACCTACGAGCAGTACTTC. It yields the protein CASSWGQGSTYEQYF.

This chain links TRBV7-2 with TRBJ1-2; the match to TRBD1 covers 9 bases. V was clipped by 3 bases and J by 3 bases; unmatched bases: 2. From germline, CDR1 is SGHTA and CDR2 FQGNSA. The CDR3 runs to 14 residues. The CDR3 DNA is TGTGCCAGCAGCTTTGACAGGGGGGACTATGGCTACACCTTC. As protein: CASSFDRGDYGYTF.